This TCR beta chain was sequenced during a study of beta chain features in type 1 diabetes. Notes on the study in general: A greater similarity of naive, central memory and Treg TCRB repertoires was seen among patients than among healthy donors.

Sequenced material consisted of expressed TCRB transcripts (all of the isolated RNA was reverse transcribed). Here immunoSEQ multiplex PCR was the method, and the copy in TCRdb shows in-frame clones only, minus some. The table has around 240,000 clones, under 70% seen once. In germline, CDR1 is GTSNPN, CDR2 SVGIG (reference sequence). Trimming took off 4 bases at V and 2 bases at J, with 5 bases between the two ends. This CDR3 has 12 residues. To note about this clone: Its target is not known.

The chain is built from TRBV30 and TRBJ2-2; no definite D call. Sequencing was performed on naive CD4+ T cells from blood. The sequence derives from a young man in good health. CDR3 bases: TGTGCCTGGAACCTCAACACCGGGGAGCTGTTTTTT. Protein: CAWNLNTGELFF.